The next 24 T cell receptor beta chains were all read from a single sample in a study of patients and donors after allogeneic stem cell transplantation. MiXCR, run by TCRdb on the RT-PCR reads, gives a single entry per CDR3 protein. The top ten hold around 6% of the sample, which has more than 850,000 distinct CDR3 sequences, more than 15% seen once. Sequencing was carried out using blood, either unsorted or a sorted T cell fraction (not recorded which). These receptors all come from a human donor who was either an allogeneic HSCT recipient or a stem cell or donor lymphocyte infusion donor (not recorded which). It is not recorded whose cells these are; they may come from a transplant donor.

CDR3 residues: CASLQTGFDEQYF. DNA for the CDR3: TGTGCCAGCCTACAGACAGGGTTCGACGAGCAGTACTTC. The chain joins TRBV2 to TRBJ2-7, with 7 nucleotides matching TRBD1. Germline loops: CDR1 SNHLY, CDR2 FYNNEI. The CDR3 has 13 residues. V lost 8 bases to trimming and J lost 5 bases; unmatched junction nucleotides: 9.

This rearrangement joins TRBV29-1 to TRBJ2-5, with D possibly matching TRBD2 (6 bases). From germline, CDR1 is SQVTM and CDR2 ANQGSEA. The CDR3 loop spans 15 amino acids. The V and J ends lost 2 bases and 1 base respectively, with 14 bases between them. The chain's CDR3 is CSVEKASDPQETQYF. Written as DNA, the CDR3 is TGCAGCGTTGAAAAGGCTAGCGACCCCCAAGAGACCCAGTACTTC.

This clonotype has more than one count but fewer than ten. The chain combines TRBV12-3 or TRBV12-4 with TRBJ1-4; TRBD1 is a possible D gene (5 bases). V dropped 6 bases and J dropped 6 bases, with 26 bases sitting between them. This CDR3 has 18 residues. The CDR3 loop is CASSGQGSYWGRYEKLFF. CDR3 sequence (DNA): TGTGCCAGCAGCGGACAAGGGTCCTACTGGGGTCGATATGAAAAACTGTTTTTT.

The chain combines TRBV12-3 or TRBV12-4 with TRBJ2-2; the D is unclear. Between the trimmed V and J ends, which lost 7 bases and 7 bases, there was a span of 10 bases. The CDR3 has 12 residues. The CDR3 here is CASKSDGGELFF. The CDR3 region has the DNA TGTGCCAGCAAATCCGACGGCGGGGAGCTGTTTTTT.

This clonotype has ten or more counts. This chain connects TRBV9 to TRBJ1-5, with D perhaps matching TRBD1 (6 bases). The V gene's germline CDR1 is SGDLS and CDR2 YYNGEE. V was shortened by 0 bases and J by 7 bases, with 14 bases between the two germline ends. The CDR3 covers 15 residues. Here the CDR3 reads CASSVDGAGGQPQHF. The CDR3 coding sequence is TGTGCCAGCAGCGTAGATGGGGCCGGGGGCCAGCCCCAGCATTTT.

CDR3 bases: TGCGCCAGCAGCAACCCGACGAAATCCCTACAAGAGACCCAGTACTTC. It codes for CASSNPTKSLQETQYF. This sequence joins TRBV5-1 and TRBJ2-5; the D is unclear. The V and J ends lost 4 bases and 2 bases respectively, with 18 bases between them. The CDR3 has 16 amino acids. Germline V CDR1 and CDR2: SGHRS, YFSETQ.

A few counts support this clonotype. The V call is TRBV20-1, the J call TRBJ1-5; maybe TRBD1 (6 bases). CDR1 and CDR2 from the germline V gene are DFQATT and SNEGSKA (reference sequence). The CDR3 totals 14 residues. The V gene lost 6 bases and the J gene lost 2 bases, with 14 bases spanning the gap. CDR3 amino acids: CSASQSGGNQPQHF. CDR3 nucleotide sequence: TGCAGTGCATCACAGTCAGGGGGCAATCAGCCCCAGCATTTT.

This clonotype was counted ten times or more. V usage is TRBV7-2 and J usage is TRBJ1-1; no clear D gene. The CDR3 length is 14 residues. From germline, CDR1 is SGHTA and CDR2 FQGNSA. Trimming took 2 bases from V and 3 from J, leaving 10 bases between them. The CDR3 protein is CASSLKAGHTEAFF. CDR3 in DNA: TGTGCCAGCAGCTTAAAAGCTGGGCACACTGAAGCTTTCTTT.

This clonotype was observed a few times. The genes are TRBV10-3 and TRBJ1-5; TRBD1 agrees at 9 bases. Trimming cost V 2 bases and J 5 bases; bases outside gene matches: 4. The CDR3 sequence is 15 residues long. Germline lookup yields CDR1 ENHRY and CDR2 SYGVKD. The CDR3 nucleotides are TGTGCCATCAGTGAGGGGACAGGGTCGTATCAGCCCCAGCATTTT. Its protein product is CAISEGTGSYQPQHF.

The chain links TRBV30 to TRBJ1-1; the D gene is possibly TRBD1 (5 bases). Trimming shortened V by 2 bases and J by 3 bases, and 10 bases separated the two germline ends. Germline CDR1 and CDR2: GTSNPN and SVGIG (reference sequence). CDR3 length: 13 amino acids. This chain's CDR3 is CAWSRGTDTEAFF. In DNA, the CDR3 is TGTGCCTGGAGTAGGGGAACCGACACTGAAGCTTTCTTT.

This clonotype was observed a few times. This chain links TRBV20-1 with TRBJ2-1; D unresolved. The CDR3 has 12 amino acids. V was clipped by 5 bases and J by 10 bases, with 15 bases between them. The germline gives CDR1 DFQATT, CDR2 SNEGSKA (reference sequence). The CDR3 DNA follows: TGCAGTGCTCTTCGACGGTCCAGAGAGCAGTTCTTC. It specifies CSALRRSREQFF.

The J gene is TRBJ1-2, the V gene TRBV10-3; tentatively, D is TRBD1 (5 bases). Germline V gene data show CDR1 as ENHRY and CDR2 as SYGVKD. The CDR3 is 13 residues long. Trimming took 4 bases from V and 5 from J, leaving 11 bases between them. CDR3 sequence: CAISGQGTYGYTF. As DNA, the CDR3 is TGTGCCATCAGTGGCCAGGGAACGTATGGCTACACCTTC.

This clonotype was picked up a small number of times. This rearrangement joins TRBV20-1 to TRBJ1-5, with D unclear. The germline V gene has CDR1 DFQATT and CDR2 SNEGSKA (reference sequence). The CDR3 is 15 amino acids. V gave up 6 bases and J gave up 0 bases, with 15 bases separating them. The CDR3 here is CSARRRLNSNQPQHF. In nucleotides, the CDR3 is TGCAGTGCAAGAAGGAGATTGAATAGCAATCAGCCCCAGCATTTT.

This chain connects TRBV2 to TRBJ2-5, with no clear D. This CDR3 region has 11 residues. V was trimmed by 7 bases and J by 4 bases, leaving 7 bases between them. The V gene's germline CDR1 is SNHLY and CDR2 FYNNEI. The CDR3 loop is CASTTSETQYF. CDR3 DNA: TGTGCCAGCACCACCTCAGAGACCCAGTACTTC. Using reference TRBV2 and TRBJ2-5 for the parts outside the CDR3, the full variable domain is EPEVTQTPSHQVTQMGQEVILRCVPISNHLYFYWYRQILGQKVEFLVSFYNNEISEKSEIFDDQFSVERPDGSNFTLKIRSTKLEDSAMYFCASTTSETQYFGPGTRLLVL.

This clonotype was detected only a few times. This chain uses TRBV2 with TRBJ2-3, with D maybe TRBD2 (6 bases). V lost 7 bases, J lost 3 bases, and 14 bases lay in between. Per germline, CDR1 SNHLY and CDR2 FYNNEI. The CDR3 is made up of 14 amino acids. The CDR3 nucleotides are TGTGCCAGCATTGGCGGGAAGTCAACAGATACGCAGTATTTT. Its translation: CASIGGKSTDTQYF.

This chain links TRBV19 with TRBJ2-5; the D gene could be TRBD1 or TRBD2 (5 bases each). Germline V gene lookup returns CDR1 LNHDA and CDR2 SQIVND (reference sequence). V lost 3 bases and J lost 4, with 12 bases in between. There are 14 residues in the CDR3. CDR3 in DNA: TGTGCCAGTAGTATGGGGGAGTGGGGAGAGACCCAGTACTTC. Translation gives CASSMGEWGETQYF.

The J gene is TRBJ1-1, the V gene TRBV29-1; D is unclear. The CDR3 extends over 14 amino acids. V lost 3 bases to trimming and J lost 0 bases, with 11 bases between them. Germline lookup yields CDR1 SQVTM and CDR2 ANQGSEA. CDR3 sequence: CSVEVLQMNTEAFF. In DNA form, the CDR3 reads TGCAGCGTTGAGGTCTTACAGATGAACACTGAAGCTTTCTTT.

This clonotype was observed a handful of times. The chain joins TRBV24-1 to TRBJ1-2; no clear D gene. The CDR3 loop spans 15 amino acids. Germline V gives CDR1 KGHDR, CDR2 SFDVKD. V shed 4 bases and J shed 3 bases, with 14 bases lying between them. For the CDR3, the DNA is TGTGCCACCAGTGACGAAGCCGGCGGAGACTATGGCTACACCTTC. This codes for CATSDEAGGDYGYTF.

The gene calls are TRBV24-1 and TRBJ2-1, with D possibly being TRBD1 (6 bases). The CDR3 extends over 14 amino acids. Trimming took off 4 bases at V and 8 bases at J, with 14 bases between the two ends. CDR1 KGHDR and CDR2 SFDVKD come from the germline V gene. CDR3 DNA: TGTGCCACCAGTGAACCGGGACATCAGGATGAGCAGTTCTTC. Protein product: CATSEPGHQDEQFF.

J is TRBJ2-7 and V is TRBV27, with D perhaps matching TRBD1 (6 bases). The CDR3 extends over 11 amino acids. Germline V gene lookup returns CDR1 MNHEY and CDR2 SMNVEV (reference sequence). The V end lost 10 bases, the J end lost 4 bases, and 11 bases lay between the germline ends. The CDR3 protein is CATRGLYEQYF. For the CDR3, the DNA is TGTGCCACCAGGGGCCTTTACGAGCAGTACTTC.

The chain recombines TRBV19 with TRBJ2-2, with 10 bases that match TRBD1. The ends lost 6 bases at V and 3 bases at J; junction bases unmatched: 4. The CDR3 loop spans 15 amino acids. Per germline, CDR1 LNHDA and CDR2 SQIVND (reference sequence). CDR3 amino acids: CASRRQGADTGELFF. DNA for the CDR3: TGTGCCAGTAGGAGACAGGGGGCGGACACCGGGGAGCTGTTTTTT.

This chain connects TRBV15 to TRBJ2-7; 10 nucleotides line up with TRBD2. This CDR3 has 16 amino acids. Germline-derived CDR1 and CDR2 are LNHNV and YYDKDF (reference sequence). J gave up 3 bases and V 1 base, and 6 bases lay outside the gene matches. The CDR3 is CATSRALGLADYEQYF. For the CDR3, the DNA is TGTGCCACCAGCAGAGCCCTCGGACTAGCGGACTACGAGCAGTACTTC.

The chain links TRBV28 to TRBJ1-5; TRBD1 might be the D (5 bases). V lost 8 bases to trimming and J lost 0 bases, with 11 bases between them. This CDR3 is built from 14 residues. Germline V gives CDR1 MDHEN, CDR2 SYDVKM. The CDR3 spells CASWGGNSNQPQHF. The CDR3 DNA sequence: TGTGCCAGCTGGGGGGGGAATAGCAATCAGCCCCAGCATTTT.

This sequence joins TRBV6-1 and TRBJ2-5; D is possibly TRBD2 (7 bases). Germline V CDR1 and CDR2: MNHNS, SASEGT. The CDR3 runs 15 residues. Trimming cost V 6 bases and J 5 bases, with 19 bases left between them. The CDR3 bases are TGTGCCAGCAGCACTTTGAGGGGGGGCCAGGAGACCCAGTACTTC. As protein: CASSTLRGGQETQYF.